This T cell receptor (beta chain) came from a study of blood T cell repertoires in COVID-19. The wider study: Nucleic acid was either cDNA or gDNA, and it came from T cells, B-cell-depleted T cells, or PBMCs.

Looked up from germline, CDR1 is MNHEY and CDR2 is SVGAGI. V lost 0 bases, J lost 2 bases, and 10 bases lay in between. The CDR3 has 16 residues. Per the authors' pipeline: Reference gene primers were amplified, and this amplification served to estimate nucleated cell counts. This table comes from immunoSEQ multiplex PCR, and its TCRdb copy is limited to in-frame clones, with some not included. The D gene and trimming were derived from the DNA, and the V and J assignments and clone size from that table. This table holds approximately 260,000 clones, approximately 92% found once. Worth noting for this clone: This CDR3 is also generated by other DNA sequences in the sample.

This receptor was identified in a woman in her thirties or forties who had recovered from COVID-19. The sequencing sample was made of peripheral blood. The V and J genes are TRBV6-5 and TRBJ1-4; D unresolved. The CDR3: CASSYSGVATNEKLFF. Written as DNA, the CDR3 is TGTGCCAGCAGTTACTCCGGAGTGGCGACTAATGAAAAACTGTTTTTT.